This T cell receptor (beta chain) was documented in a study of identical twins. Worth noting for this clonotype: Antigen: not known.

Between the trimmed V and J ends, which lost 3 bases and 0 bases, there was a span of 21 bases. The CDR3 consists of 19 residues. Germline V gives CDR1 MDHEN, CDR2 SYDVKM. TCRdb independently ran MiXCR on the 5' RACE reads; one entry per CDR3 protein. The sample shows under 450,000 distinct CDR3 sequences, 18% of them seen only once. Study-wide results and limits: Where beta out-of-frame sequences were concerned, excess twin sharing was weaker. Out-of-frame alpha sequences that twins shared showed excess low generation probability.

The sample consisted of naive T cells sorted from blood. This clonotype originated in a man between 45 and 60 years old in good health. The rearrangement uses TRBV28 and TRBJ2-4; D is perhaps TRBD2 (6 bases). The CDR3 DNA is TGTGCCAGCAGTTTTACTTTGGGAGGCTTCGCCGTAGCCAAAAACATTCAGTACTTC. Protein sequence: CASSFTLGGFAVAKNIQYF.